This is a list of T cell receptor beta chains from one sample in a study of identical twins. Using its own MiXCR run on the 5' RACE reads, TCRdb lists one record per CDR3 protein. The sample lists 250,000 or so distinct CDR3 sequences, approximately 8.6% seen once, with 3% in the top ten. This same sample was also part of a study on yellow fever vaccine responses in identical twins.

The material sequenced was CD8+ T cells sorted from blood. The receptors originated from a woman aged 18-29 years in good health. Each CDR3 is given without its conserved first and last residue. Fields, in order: V gene, J gene, CDR3 protein.

V: TRBV5-6; J: TRBJ1-1; CDR3: ASSFRHMLNTEAF
V: TRBV7-9; J: TRBJ2-7; CDR3: ASSGVDEQY
V: TRBV28; J: TRBJ2-7; CDR3: ASSTADKGYEQY
V: TRBV5-6; J: TRBJ2-7; CDR3: ASSLLSRIPYEQY
V: TRBV29-1; J: TRBJ2-1; CDR3: SVEINYNEQF
V: TRBV5-1; J: TRBJ2-1; CDR3: ASREGANYNEQF
V: TRBV29-1; J: TRBJ2-7; CDR3: SVEDFGTGGSYEQY
V: TRBV6-5; J: TRBJ2-1; CDR3: ASCYSSLLLNEQF
V: TRBV30; J: TRBJ2-2; CDR3: ACLIFPGELF
V: TRBV10-3; J: TRBJ2-7; CDR3: AISLDRSYEQY
V: TRBV12-3/TRBV12-4; J: TRBJ1-2; CDR3: ASSLLRGGAENYGYT
V: TRBV7-2; J: TRBJ2-7; CDR3: ASSLEGPSEQY
V: TRBV4-3; J: TRBJ2-7; CDR3: ASSQDWAGSYEQY
V: TRBV12-3/TRBV12-4; J: TRBJ2-2; CDR3: ASSLQEQNTGELF
V: TRBV2; J: TRBJ2-1; CDR3: ASPLPSGSSYNEQF
V: TRBV7-6; J: TRBJ2-7; CDR3: ASSSVVDAPYEQY
V: TRBV27; J: TRBJ2-1; CDR3: ASSLSPQHNSYNEQF
V: TRBV5-6; J: TRBJ2-7; CDR3: ASSPLTSGGSYEQY
V: TRBV4-1; J: TRBJ2-1; CDR3: ASSQSSEREVDKQF
V: TRBV27; J: TRBJ1-5; CDR3: ASSLSASGVGQPQH
V: TRBV7-2; J: TRBJ2-7; CDR3: ASSLGLSGAYEQY
V: TRBV3-1; J: TRBJ2-7; CDR3: ASSQEGPGEQY
V: TRBV4-2; J: TRBJ2-5; CDR3: ASSQQGPGLAGEGTQY
V: TRBV9; J: TRBJ2-5; CDR3: ASTKEGTSLQTQY
V: TRBV4-1; J: TRBJ2-5; CDR3: ASSLRMDRAEGETQY
V: TRBV4-1; J: TRBJ2-5; CDR3: ASSQLGGETHY
V: TRBV6-2/TRBV6-3; J: TRBJ2-3; CDR3: ASSWTGGDTQY
V: TRBV11-2; J: TRBJ2-7; CDR3: ASSLHLEVPYEQY
V: TRBV10-2; J: TRBJ2-7; CDR3: ASSDILAGVAEQY
V: TRBV6-2/TRBV6-3; J: TRBJ2-4; CDR3: ASSGGTANIQY
V: TRBV10-3; J: TRBJ2-7; CDR3: AIHPKTGSYEQY
V: TRBV15; J: TRBJ2-3; CDR3: ATSRDGTGDTSTDTQY
V: TRBV9; J: TRBJ2-2; CDR3: ASSVATSGRLAGNTGELF
V: TRBV20-1; J: TRBJ1-2; CDR3: SALRTENYGYT
V: TRBV7-2; J: TRBJ1-5; CDR3: ASDELGLYQPQH
V: TRBV6-5; J: TRBJ2-2; CDR3: ASSSRDFNTGELF
V: TRBV5-6; J: TRBJ2-1; CDR3: ASSPGVIAAHEQF
V: TRBV21-1; J: TRBJ2-1; CDR3: ASSKSQRSSYNEQF
V: TRBV27; J: TRBJ2-7; CDR3: ASSFGLAGEQY
V: TRBV3-1; J: TRBJ1-5; CDR3: ASSRDRKPFYSNQPQH
V: TRBV7-2; J: TRBJ2-1; CDR3: ASIRAGGNEQF
V: TRBV13; J: TRBJ2-7; CDR3: ASGQGVEQY
V: TRBV7-8; J: TRBJ1-5; CDR3: ASSQTTGYGQPQH
V: TRBV6-2/TRBV6-3; J: TRBJ2-7; CDR3: ASGGVANTKMIYEQY
V: TRBV29-1; J: TRBJ1-2; CDR3: SVVKAGGYGYT
V: TRBV7-8; J: TRBJ2-5; CDR3: ASSWGPGLVGETQY
V: TRBV6-2/TRBV6-3; J: TRBJ2-2; CDR3: ASSLPDGNTGELF
V: TRBV7-2; J: TRBJ2-2; CDR3: ASSLLPSGSLAGELF
V: TRBV12-3/TRBV12-4; J: TRBJ2-1; CDR3: ASSLVGEGDEQF
V: TRBV7-2; J: TRBJ2-7; CDR3: ASSLARTLYEQY
V: TRBV27; J: TRBJ2-3; CDR3: ASSLFAGVSDTQY
V: TRBV5-1; J: TRBJ1-1; CDR3: ASSLTGPRDTEAF
V: TRBV14; J: TRBJ2-7; CDR3: ASSQGFGAGLYEQY
V: TRBV12-3/TRBV12-4; J: TRBJ2-1; CDR3: ASSLLTYSDSDEQF
V: TRBV12-3/TRBV12-4; J: TRBJ2-5; CDR3: ASSLADGGQLTQY
V: TRBV4-3; J: TRBJ2-3; CDR3: ASSQDPPGRDTDTQY
V: TRBV6-2/TRBV6-3; J: TRBJ1-2; CDR3: ASSPLGGRGYGYT
V: TRBV2; J: TRBJ1-1; CDR3: ASRDRVAEAF
V: TRBV27; J: TRBJ1-4; CDR3: ASSSTLGGTGAFATNEKLF
V: TRBV5-1; J: TRBJ1-2; CDR3: ASSGISGGIDGYT